The 10 T cell receptor beta chains below were found in one sample sequenced in a study of identical twins. TCRdb redid the calling of the 5' RACE reads with MiXCR, one entry per CDR3 protein. The sample lists a few hundred thousand distinct CDR3 sequences; roughly a quarter were seen once. These data were also filed under a second study, of T cells expressing NK-cell markers.

Sequencing was performed on CD4+ T cells sorted from blood. The receptors stem from a woman under 30 in good health.

This clonotype is a singleton in its sample. This sequence joins TRBV15 and TRBJ2-5; weak D call: TRBD1 (5 bases). CDR3 length: 14 residues. Germline V gene data show CDR1 as LNHNV and CDR2 as YYDKDF (reference sequence). The V and J ends lost 0 bases and 5 bases respectively, with 10 bases between them. CDR3 amino acids: CATSREGLSETQYF. CDR3 bases: TGTGCCACCAGCAGAGAGGGGCTGTCGGAGACCCAGTACTTC.

CDR3 amino acids: CASTVLLRNTEAFF. The CDR3 region has the DNA TGTGCCAGCACCGTATTACTCAGGAACACTGAAGCTTTCTTT. The chain recombines TRBV7-9 with TRBJ1-1; D is ambiguous. V lost 7 bases, J lost 1 base, and 13 bases lay in between. The CDR3 spans 14 residues. Germline CDR1 SEHNR, CDR2 FQNEAQ (reference sequence).

This clonotype was observed a few times. The rearrangement uses TRBV3-1 and TRBJ1-2; no firm D call. In germline, CDR1 is LGHDT, CDR2 YNNKEL (reference sequence). The length of the CDR3 is 15 residues. Between the trimmed V and J ends, which lost 0 bases and 2 bases, there was a span of 10 bases. This chain's CDR3 is CASSQDPSPNYGYTF. CDR3 nucleotide sequence: TGTGCCAGCAGCCAAGATCCCAGCCCAAACTATGGCTACACCTTC.

The V and J genes are TRBV12-3 or TRBV12-4 and TRBJ2-2; D remains ambiguous. The CDR3 is 13 residues long. Trimming took off 5 bases at V and 7 bases at J, with 11 bases between the two ends. CDR3 sequence: CASSNRRNGELFF. For the CDR3, the DNA is TGTGCCAGCAGTAACCGGCGGAACGGGGAGCTGTTTTTT.

This clonotype was observed at least ten times. The chain couples TRBV7-9 to TRBJ2-3; no definite D call. The CDR3 sequence is 12 residues long. Deletions cut 6 bases from V and 3 bases from J, with 7 bases between. CDR1 SEHNR and CDR2 FQNEAQ come from the germline V gene (reference sequence). For the CDR3, the DNA is TGTGCCAGCAGTTTTCGAACAGATACGCAGTATTTT. This sequence encodes CASSFRTDTQYF.

The rearrangement joins TRBV2 to TRBJ1-6, with D unresolved. The CDR3 is 13 amino acids. Looked up from germline, CDR1 is SNHLY and CDR2 is FYNNEI. The germline V and J ends were trimmed by 2 bases and 14 bases, with 13 bases remaining between them. Here the CDR3 reads CASSERSYGSLHF. For the CDR3, the DNA is TGTGCCAGCAGTGAACGGTCCTATGGGTCCCTCCACTTT.

The CDR3 is CASSNNRGPRETQYF. The DNA of the CDR3 is TGTGCCAGCAGCAACAACAGGGGGCCGCGAGAGACCCAGTACTTC. This rearrangement joins TRBV3-1 to TRBJ2-5, with 9 bases fitting TRBD1. Germline lookup yields CDR1 LGHDT and CDR2 YNNKEL (reference sequence). J was trimmed by 4 bases and V by 5 bases; bases with no gene match: 8. There are 15 residues in the CDR3.

This clonotype has just one count. V gene TRBV20-1 combines with J gene TRBJ2-3; D remains unclear. Germline CDR1 reads DFQATT; CDR2 reads SNEGSKA (reference sequence). Trimming took off 3 bases at V and 8 bases at J, with 12 bases between the two ends. This CDR3 comprises 12 residues. As DNA, the CDR3 is TGCAGTGCTAGCCTTACCCGCGGTACGCAGTATTTT. Protein product: CSASLTRGTQYF.

This clonotype appeared a single time. The J gene is TRBJ2-1, the V gene TRBV2; 8 bases agree with TRBD1. In germline, CDR1 is SNHLY, CDR2 FYNNEI. This CDR3 has 16 residues. The J segment lost 4 bases and the V segment lost 3 bases, leaving 8 bases of the junction unmatched. CDR3 loop: CASSDGQGQGYNEQFF. Here the CDR3 DNA reads TGTGCCAGCAGTGACGGACAGGGCCAGGGGTACAATGAGCAGTTCTTC.

Regarding this clonotype: At one end, the junction sequence differs from germline, possibly due to a read error. CDR3 DNA sequence: TGCGCCAGCAGCCAAGAAAGGCGACGGAGGACGCGACTTCTCTTC. Protein: CASSQERRRRTRLLF. V usage is TRBV4-3 and J usage is TRBJ1-2; unclear D gene. Germline V gene data show CDR1 as LGHNA and CDR2 as YSLEER. The CDR3 totals 15 residues.